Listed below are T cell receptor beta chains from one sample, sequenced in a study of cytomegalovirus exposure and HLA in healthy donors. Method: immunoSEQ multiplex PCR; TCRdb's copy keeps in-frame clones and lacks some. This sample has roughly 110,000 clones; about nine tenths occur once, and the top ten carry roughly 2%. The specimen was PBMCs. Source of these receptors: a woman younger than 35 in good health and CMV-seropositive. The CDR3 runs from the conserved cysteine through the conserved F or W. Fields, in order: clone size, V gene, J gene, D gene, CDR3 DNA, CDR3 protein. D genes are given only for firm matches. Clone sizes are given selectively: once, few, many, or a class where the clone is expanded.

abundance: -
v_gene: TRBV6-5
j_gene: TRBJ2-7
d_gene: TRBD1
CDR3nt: TGTGCCAGCAGTGGGACAGGGTCCGGGGAGCAGTACTTC
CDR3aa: CASSGTGSGEQYF

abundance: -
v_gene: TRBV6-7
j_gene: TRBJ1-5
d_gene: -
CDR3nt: TGTGCCAGCAGTTACTTGACGGGGTGGGATCAGCCCCAGCATTTT
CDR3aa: CASSYLTGWDQPQHF

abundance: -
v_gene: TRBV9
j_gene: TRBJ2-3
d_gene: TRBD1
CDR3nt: TGTGCCAGCAGCGTAGATGCCGGACAGGGGGGCACAGATACGCAGTATTTT
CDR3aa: CASSVDAGQGGTDTQYF

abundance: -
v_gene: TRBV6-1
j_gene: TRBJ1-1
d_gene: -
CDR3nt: TGTGCCAGCACCTTGACAGGGAACACTGAAGCTTTCTTT
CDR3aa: CASTLTGNTEAFF

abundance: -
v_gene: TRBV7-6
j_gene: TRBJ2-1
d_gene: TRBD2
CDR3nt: TGTGCCAGCAGCCATACTAGCGGGGGTTACAATGAGCAGTTCTTC
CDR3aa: CASSHTSGGYNEQFF

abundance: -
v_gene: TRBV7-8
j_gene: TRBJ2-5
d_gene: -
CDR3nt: TGTGCCAGCAGCCCTCGGGTCTGGGGCGTTGACCAGTACTTC
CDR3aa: CASSPRVWGVDQYF

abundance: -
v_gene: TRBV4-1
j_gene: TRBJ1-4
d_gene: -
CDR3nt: TGCGCCAGCAGCCAAGATCTGGTGGGAGGGCTGGGTGAAAAACTGTTTTTT
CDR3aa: CASSQDLVGGLGEKLFF

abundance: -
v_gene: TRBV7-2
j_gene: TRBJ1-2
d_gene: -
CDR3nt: TGTGCCAGCAGCTTAGCCGACTTTTCGCGAGGGCTCTATGGCTACACCTTC
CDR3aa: CASSLADFSRGLYGYTF

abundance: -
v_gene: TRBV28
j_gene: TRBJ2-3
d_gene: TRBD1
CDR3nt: TGTGCCAGCAGACAAGGAGGACAGGACACAGATACGCAGTATTTT
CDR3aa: CASRQGGQDTDTQYF

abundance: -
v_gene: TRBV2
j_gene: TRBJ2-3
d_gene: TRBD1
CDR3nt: TGTGCCAGCAGGGGGACAGGGTCGTCAGATACGCAGTATTTT
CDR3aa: CASRGTGSSDTQYF

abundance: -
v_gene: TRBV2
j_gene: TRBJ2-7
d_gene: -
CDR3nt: TGTGCCAGCAGTGAGCGGTCAGGGCGCGACGAGCAGTACTTC
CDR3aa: CASSERSGRDEQYF

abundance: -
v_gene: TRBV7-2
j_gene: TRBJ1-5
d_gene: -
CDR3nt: TGTGCCAGCAGCTTAATGGGGGGAGATAATCAGCCCCAGCATTTT
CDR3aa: CASSLMGGDNQPQHF

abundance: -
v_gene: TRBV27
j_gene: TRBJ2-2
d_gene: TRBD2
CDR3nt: TGTGCCAGCAGTTCCCAGGGGACTAGCTGGACCGGGGAGCTGTTTTTT
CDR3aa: CASSSQGTSWTGELFF

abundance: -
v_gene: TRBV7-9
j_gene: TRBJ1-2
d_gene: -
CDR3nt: TGTGCCAGCAGCCCCGGGAGGCTCTATGGCTACACCTTC
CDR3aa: CASSPGRLYGYTF

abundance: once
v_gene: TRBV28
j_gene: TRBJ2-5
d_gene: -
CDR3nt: TGTGCCAGCAGTTTTCACGCGGGGGCTGTGGAGACCCAGTACTTC
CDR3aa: CASSFHAGAVETQYF

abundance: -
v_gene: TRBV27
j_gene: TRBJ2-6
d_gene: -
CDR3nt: TGTGCCAGCAGTTTAGACAGCCTTGGGGCCAACGTCCTGACTTTC
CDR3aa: CASSLDSLGANVLTF

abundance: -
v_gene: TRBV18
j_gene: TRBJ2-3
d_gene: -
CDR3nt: TGTGCCAGCTCACCAGGACCTGGACTTTTACTTACAGATACGCAGTATTTT
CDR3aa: CASSPGPGLLLTDTQYF

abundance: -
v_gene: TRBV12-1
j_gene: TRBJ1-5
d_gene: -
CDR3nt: TGTGCCAGCAGCTTTGTTTCGGGGGATAGCAATCAGCCCCAGCATTTT
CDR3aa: CASSFVSGDSNQPQHF

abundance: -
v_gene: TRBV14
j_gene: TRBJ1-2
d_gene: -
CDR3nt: TGTGCCAGCAGCCAAGACAGGGTTGGCTACACCTTC
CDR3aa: CASSQDRVGYTF

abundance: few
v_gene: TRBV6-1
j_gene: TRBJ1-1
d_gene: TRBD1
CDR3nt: TGTGCCAGCAGTGTACGACAGGGGCGTTTGAACACTGAAGCTTTCTTT
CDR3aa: CASSVRQGRLNTEAFF

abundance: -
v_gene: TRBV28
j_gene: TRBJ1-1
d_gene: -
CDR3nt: TGTGCCAGCAGTTCCCCAAGGGGGACATCGAACACTGAAGCTTTCTTT
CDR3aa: CASSSPRGTSNTEAFF

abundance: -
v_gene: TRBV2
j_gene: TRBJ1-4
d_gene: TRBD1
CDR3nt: TGTGCCAGCAGTGTCACAGGGGGGAATGAAAAACTGTTTTTT
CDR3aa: CASSVTGGNEKLFF